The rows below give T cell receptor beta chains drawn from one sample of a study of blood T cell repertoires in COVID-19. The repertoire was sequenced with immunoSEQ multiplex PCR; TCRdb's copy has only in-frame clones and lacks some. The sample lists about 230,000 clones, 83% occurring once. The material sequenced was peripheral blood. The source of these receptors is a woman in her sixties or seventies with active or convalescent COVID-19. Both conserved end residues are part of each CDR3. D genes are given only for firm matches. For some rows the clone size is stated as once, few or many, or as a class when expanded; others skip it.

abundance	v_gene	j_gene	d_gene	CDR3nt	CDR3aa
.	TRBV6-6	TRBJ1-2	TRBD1	TGTGCCAGCAGTCAAGACAGGGTCTATGGCTACACCTTC	CASSQDRVYGYTF
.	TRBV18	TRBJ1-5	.	TGTGCCAGCTCACCGCGCGGGAACACGAACGAGCCCCAGCATTTT	CASSPRGNTNEPQHF
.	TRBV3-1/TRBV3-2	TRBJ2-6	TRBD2	TGTGCCAGCAGCCAAGGAACGGGGGGAGGCCTGACTTTC	CASSQGTGGGLTF
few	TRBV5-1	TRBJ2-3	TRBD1	TGCGCCAGCAGCGCCACAGGGGGCTTGAGTTTCACAGATACGCAGTATTTT	CASSATGGLSFTDTQYF
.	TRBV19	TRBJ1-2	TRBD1	TGTGCCAGTAACGACCCGGGACAGGGTTTTGGCTACACCTTC	CASNDPGQGFGYTF
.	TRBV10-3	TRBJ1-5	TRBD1	TGTGCCATCAGTGGAGAACAGGGGGCCCGACAGCCCCAGCATTTT	CAISGEQGARQPQHF
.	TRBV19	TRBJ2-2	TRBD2	TGTGCCAGTGGGAACGGCAGGACTAGCGGGAGGCCGTTCGCGAACACCGGGGAGCTGTTTTTT	CASGNGRTSGRPFANTGELFF
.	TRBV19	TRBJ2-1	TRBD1	TGTGCCAGTAGTCTGACAGGGCGCTACAATGAGCAGTTCTTC	CASSLTGRYNEQFF
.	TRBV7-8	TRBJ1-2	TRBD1	TGTGCCAGCAGCTTAGGAGCTCCGGGACAGGGGGGTGGTGGCTACACCTTC	CASSLGAPGQGGGGYTF
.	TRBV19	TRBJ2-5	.	TGTGCCAGTAGTATCCCACTCGATTGGGGCGGAGAGACCCAGTACTTC	CASSIPLDWGGETQYF
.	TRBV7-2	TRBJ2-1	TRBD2	TGTGCCAGCAGCTTGGGCGGAGGACTAGCGGGATCCAATGAGCAGTTCTTC	CASSLGGGLAGSNEQFF
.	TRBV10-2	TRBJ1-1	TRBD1	TGCGCCAGCAGTCTGACAGGGGTCGGCACTGAAGCTTTCTTT	CASSLTGVGTEAFF
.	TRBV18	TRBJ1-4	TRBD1	TGTGCCAGCTCACCCGCGACGGGGACAGGTTCAACTAATGAAAAACTGTTTTTT	CASSPATGTGSTNEKLFF
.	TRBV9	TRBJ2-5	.	TGTGCCAGCAGCGTAGTGGCAGCCTCGGGGACCCAGTACTTC	CASSVVAASGTQYF
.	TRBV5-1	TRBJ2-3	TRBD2	TGCGCCAGCAGCTTGGCCGCGGGGGGTTCAGATACGCAGTATTTT	CASSLAAGGSDTQYF
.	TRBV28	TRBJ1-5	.	TGTGCCAGCTCCCCCTTGGGAGATAGCAATCAGCCCCAGCATTTT	CASSPLGDSNQPQHF
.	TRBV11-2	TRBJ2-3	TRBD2	TGTGCCAGCAGCTTCTTAGCGGGGGGTCGGACCCCGACAGATACGCAGTATTTT	CASSFLAGGRTPTDTQYF
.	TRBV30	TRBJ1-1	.	TGTGCCTGGAGCGGGACTGAAGCTTTCTTT	CAWSGTEAFF
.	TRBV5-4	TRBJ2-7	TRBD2	TGTGCCAGCAGCCCTGGGGGGGGTAGCTCCTACGAGCAGTACTTC	CASSPGGGSSYEQYF
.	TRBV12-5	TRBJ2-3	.	TGTGCTAGTGCCCCCCGTCGGGAGGATACGCAGTATTTT	CASAPRREDTQYF
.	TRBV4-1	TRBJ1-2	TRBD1	TGCGCCAGCAGCCAAGCCCGACAGGGAATCTATGGCTACACCTTC	CASSQARQGIYGYTF
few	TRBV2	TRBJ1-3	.	TGTGCCAGCAGTTACAGGGTTGGAAACACCATATATTTT	CASSYRVGNTIYF
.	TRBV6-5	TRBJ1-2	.	TGTGCCAGCAGTCCAGACAGGTCTAACTATGGCTACACCTTC	CASSPDRSNYGYTF
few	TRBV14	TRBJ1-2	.	TGTGCCAGCAGCCAAGGGTCCGACGGACTAGCCTATGGCTACACCTTC	CASSQGSDGLAYGYTF
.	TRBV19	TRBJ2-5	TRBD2	TGTGCCAGTAGGGCGGGAGGGGAGACCCAGTACTTC	CASRAGGETQYF
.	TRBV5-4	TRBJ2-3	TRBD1	TGTGCCAGCAGCTTCCGGGACAGACGGGCAGATACGCAGTATTTT	CASSFRDRRADTQYF
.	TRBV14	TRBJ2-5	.	TGTGCCAGCAGCCAACTCGCTGCGGCTCAGTACTTC	CASSQLAAAQYF
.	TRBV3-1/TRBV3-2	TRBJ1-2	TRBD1	TGTGCCAGCAGCCGAGGGGACAGGGACTATGGCTACACCTTC	CASSRGDRDYGYTF
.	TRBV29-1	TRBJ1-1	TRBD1	TGCAGCGTACCAGGGGGCGTGAACACTGAAGCTTTCTTT	CSVPGGVNTEAFF
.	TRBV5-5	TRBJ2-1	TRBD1	TGTGCCAGCAGCCGGGGACAGGGGATGGACAATGAGCAGTTCTTC	CASSRGQGMDNEQFF
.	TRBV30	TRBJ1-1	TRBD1	TGTGCCTGGAGTGTAACAGGGGCGGCGGGTGAAGCTTTCTTT	CAWSVTGAAGEAFF
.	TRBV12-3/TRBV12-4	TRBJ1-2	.	TGTGCCAGCAGTTCAACCGGGGTATATGGCTACACCTTC	CASSSTGVYGYTF
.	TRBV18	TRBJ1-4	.	TGTGCCAGCTCACCACCAGGGGCTAATGAAAAACTGTTTTTT	CASSPPGANEKLFF
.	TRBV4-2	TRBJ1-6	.	TGTGCCAGCAGCCAAGATAGACACCATAATTCACCCCTCCACTTT	CASSQDRHHNSPLHF
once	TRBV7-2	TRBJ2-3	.	TGTGCCAGCAGACTAGCAGGCACAGATACGCAGTATTTT	CASRLAGTDTQYF
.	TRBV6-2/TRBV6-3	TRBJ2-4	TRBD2	TGTGCCAGCAGTTACGGACTAGCGGGGGGAGCCAAAAACATTCAGTACTTC	CASSYGLAGGAKNIQYF
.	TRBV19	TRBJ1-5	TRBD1	TGTGCCAGTAGTATGGGTCGGCAACAGGGGTATAGCAATCAGCCCCAGCATTTT	CASSMGRQQGYSNQPQHF
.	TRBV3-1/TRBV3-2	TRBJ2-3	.	TGTGCCAGCAGCCAAGACGGGGGATACACAGATACGCAGTATTTT	CASSQDGGYTDTQYF
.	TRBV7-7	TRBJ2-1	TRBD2	TGTGCTAGCAGCTCCGGGACTAGCGGGTTCAATGAGCAGTTCTTC	CASSSGTSGFNEQFF
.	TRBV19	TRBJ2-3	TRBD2	TGTGCCAGTAGTATGGGCGGGAGGGCCCTGGATACGCAGTATTTT	CASSMGGRALDTQYF
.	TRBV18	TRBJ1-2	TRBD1	TGTGCCAGCTCAGCAACAGGGGCCCATGGCTACACCTTC	CASSATGAHGYTF
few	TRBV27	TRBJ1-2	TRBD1	TGTGCCAGCAGTTTCAACAGGGGAGAGGATGGCTACACCTTC	CASSFNRGEDGYTF
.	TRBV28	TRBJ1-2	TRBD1	TGTGCCACTCAAGACAGGGCAAACTATGGCTACACCTTC	CATQDRANYGYTF
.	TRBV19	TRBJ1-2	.	TGTGCCAGCTCAATTAATCGGCAGGGGGGCTACACCTTC	CASSINRQGGYTF
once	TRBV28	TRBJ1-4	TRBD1	TGTGCCAGTGGACAGGGGGCCGATGAAAAACTGTTTTTT	CASGQGADEKLFF
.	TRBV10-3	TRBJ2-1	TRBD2	TGTGCCATCAGTGAAATAGGTTCGCGGGGGGGCGGCAATGAGCAGTTCTTC	CAISEIGSRGGGNEQFF
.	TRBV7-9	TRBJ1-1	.	TGTGCCAGCAGCTTAAGGTTGGGAGACACTGAAGCTTTCTTT	CASSLRLGDTEAFF
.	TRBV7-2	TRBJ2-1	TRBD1	TGTGCCAGCAGCCCCGGGACAGGTTGGAATGAGCAGTTCTTC	CASSPGTGWNEQFF
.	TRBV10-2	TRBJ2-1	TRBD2	TGCGCCAGCAGAGGGCTAGCGGGTTCCTACAATGAGCAGTTCTTC	CASRGLAGSYNEQFF
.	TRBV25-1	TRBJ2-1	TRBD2	TGTGCCAGCAGTGAGACTAGCGGGAGGTTCTACAATGAGCAGTTCTTC	CASSETSGRFYNEQFF
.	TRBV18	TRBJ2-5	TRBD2	TGTGCCAGCCGGGGTTCGCTGGGACTAGCCCTCCAAGAGACCCAGTACTTC	CASRGSLGLALQETQYF
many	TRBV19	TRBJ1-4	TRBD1	TGTGCCAGTAGTCGTTATCCCCTCCGACAGGGGAGAGATGAAAAACTGTTTTTT	CASSRYPLRQGRDEKLFF
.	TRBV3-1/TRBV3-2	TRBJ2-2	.	TGTGCCAGCAGCCTATCGGGACTTAACACCGGGGAGCTGTTTTTT	CASSLSGLNTGELFF